What follows are 11 T cell receptor beta chains derived from one specimen sequenced in a study of OX40 agonist ivuxolimab in advanced cancers. To prepare the library, the immunoSEQ multiplex PCR assay was applied. The clones in this table, taken by TCRdb from immuneACCESS, are in-frame only. Not every clone is retained; where verified, under half of the shortfall comes from an unresolved V gene, and the cause of the rest is unknown. The sample data list roughly 67,000 clones, and about 88% of these were observed just once. In total, the top ten clones hold approximately 0.27% of the sample. The sample was CD4+ or CD8+ T cells sorted from blood, taken in a trial of the OX40 agonist ivuxolimab. Every receptor here comes from an adult with an advanced solid tumor such as melanoma, head and neck, liver or kidney cancer.

This chain uses TRBV6-5 with TRBJ2-1, with unresolved D. Germline loops: CDR1 MNHEY, CDR2 SVGAGI. The CDR3 loop spans 13 amino acids. V was pared by 6 bases and J by 6 bases, with 12 bases between. CDR3 loop: CASRSLPRNEQFF. CDR3 DNA: TGTGCCAGCAGATCCCTCCCTCGCAATGAGCAGTTCTTC.

The V and J genes are TRBV10-3 and TRBJ2-2; D unclear. This CDR3 region has 14 residues. Trimming shortened V by 7 bases and J by 1 base, and 10 bases separated the two germline ends. Looked up from germline, CDR1 is ENHRY and CDR2 is SYGVKD. CDR3 nucleotides: TGTGCCATCAAGTTTTCCCTGAACACCGGGGAGCTGTTTTTT. This gives the protein CAIKFSLNTGELFF.

As for this clone: A junction boundary mismatches the germline segment, possibly from a read error. The chain joins TRBV5-8 to TRBJ1-2; D uncertain. This CDR3 spans 15 amino acids. CDR1 SGHTS and CDR2 YDEGEE come from the germline V gene. CDR3 in DNA: TGTGCCAGCAACTTGGCTGTCCGGAGTAACTATGGCTACACCTTC. Its protein is CASNLAVRSNYGYTF. Together with reference TRBV5-8 and TRBJ1-2, the CDR3 gives the full variable domain: EAGVTQSPTHLIKTRGQQATLRCSPISGHTSVYWYQQALGLGLQFLLWYDEGEERNRGNFPPRFSGRQFPNYSSELNVNALELEDSALYLCASNLAVRSNYGYTFGSGTRLTVV.

This chain uses TRBV10-3 with TRBJ1-1; maybe TRBD1 (6 bases). The CDR3 covers 13 residues. Germline V CDR1 and CDR2: ENHRY, SYGVKD. Trimming took 4 bases from V and 5 from J, leaving 11 bases between them. The CDR3 protein is CAISVQGNTEAFF. CDR3 DNA sequence: TGTGCCATCAGTGTACAGGGTAATACTGAAGCTTTCTTT.

This clone was observed a few times. This chain connects TRBV27 to TRBJ1-2; 11 bases fit TRBD1. Trimming removed 5 bases from V and 7 bases from J; junction bases left unmatched: 12. CDR1 is MNHEY, CDR2 SMNVEV, per germline (reference sequence). The CDR3 has 16 residues. The CDR3 nucleotides are TGTGCCAGCAGTGCGTCATCCGGGACAGGGGGGCTTGGCTACACCTTC. Protein: CASSASSGTGGLGYTF.

This clone was detected only once. This sequence joins TRBV5-4 and TRBJ2-7; unclear D gene. V was shortened by 0 bases and J by 0 bases, with 7 bases between the two germline ends. This CDR3 comprises 14 residues. The germline V gene encodes CDR1 SGHNT and CDR2 YYREEE (reference sequence). The CDR3 loop reads CASSLADGSYEQYF. The CDR3 bases are TGTGCCAGCAGCTTGGCGGACGGCTCCTACGAGCAGTACTTC.

The chain recombines TRBV5-6 with TRBJ2-7, with 8 bases that match TRBD1. J lost 4 bases, V lost 1 base, and 4 bases had no gene match. Germline V CDR1 and CDR2: SGHDT, YYEEEE. The CDR3 totals 14 residues. The DNA for the CDR3 is TGTGCCAGCAGCTTGAGGGACAGGCCTTACGAGCAGTACTTC. As protein: CASSLRDRPYEQYF.

V usage is TRBV7-9 and J usage is TRBJ1-5; D perhaps matches TRBD1 (6 bases). V lost 1 base and J lost 5, with 12 bases in between. This CDR3 region has 15 residues. Per germline, CDR1 SEHNR and CDR2 FQNEAQ (reference sequence). CDR3 protein: CASSLGTGYDQPQHF. The DNA for the CDR3 is TGTGCCAGCAGCTTAGGAACAGGGTACGATCAGCCCCAGCATTTT.

The count of this clone is one. The DNA for the CDR3 is TGTGCCAGCAGTGCTACAGGAACCGAGCAGTACTTC. Translating gives CASSATGTEQYF. The chain joins TRBV6-1 to TRBJ2-7; a weak D match, TRBD1 (5 bases). Trimming cost V 4 bases and J 6 bases, with 10 bases left between them. CDR3 length: 12 amino acids. The germline V gene has CDR1 MNHNS and CDR2 SASEGT.

V usage is TRBV5-6 and J usage is TRBJ2-3; TRBD1 matches at 9 bases. The CDR3 spans 14 residues. Germline values: CDR1 SGHDT, CDR2 YYEEEE. After removal of 3 bases from V and 6 bases from J, the junction contained 5 bases not matched to a gene. The CDR3 bases are TGTGCCAGCAGCTCGGGGGACAGGGTGGATACGCAGTATTTT. Protein product: CASSSGDRVDTQYF.

The gene calls are TRBV19 and TRBJ2-1; D gene unclear. V lost 4 bases and J lost 0, with 10 bases in between. Germline assignment: CDR1 LNHDA and CDR2 SQIVND (reference sequence). The CDR3 covers 15 residues. CDR3 nucleotide sequence: TGTGCCAGTAGTACCCCGAGGAGCTCCTACAATGAGCAGTTCTTC. It specifies CASSTPRSSYNEQFF.